This record looks at one TCR beta chain sequence and its context. Its specificity is unknown. The data derive from a study of radiotherapy plus CTLA-4 blockade in lung cancer. Study conclusions and caveats: TCR clones from tumors expanded in blood after radiotherapy plus ipilimumab.

The CDR3 runs 16 residues. V was clipped by 5 bases and J by 2 bases, with 18 bases between them. The germline V gene encodes CDR1 SEHNR and CDR2 FQNEAQ (reference sequence). Assay used: immunoSEQ multiplex PCR; TCRdb lists only in-frame clones, some missing. The sample carries just over 60,000 clones, about 80% recorded once. This clonotype was obtained from a human donor with non-small cell lung cancer who had a complete response to radiotherapy plus ipilimumab. The sample was peripheral blood, taken from a patient treated with radiotherapy plus ipilimumab. The chain links TRBV7-9 to TRBJ1-1; perhaps TRBD1 as D (6 bases). The CDR3 reads CASSPRMAGTNTEAFF. CDR3 nucleotide sequence: TGTGCCAGCAGCCCACGTATGGCAGGGACAAACACTGAAGCTTTCTTT.